This T cell receptor (beta chain) is from a study of identical twins. All of the donors were Caucasians in good health. Trimming shortened V by 2 bases and J by 3 bases, and 14 bases separated the two germline ends. Per the germline V gene, CDR1 is MNHEY and CDR2 is SVGEGT. The CDR3 is 15 residues long. Using its own MiXCR run on the 5' RACE reads, TCRdb lists one record per CDR3 protein. The sample records around 570,000 distinct CDR3 sequences, roughly 9.9% being singletons. This sample also appeared in a second study, on yellow fever vaccine responses in identical twins.

The chain is built from TRBV6-2 or TRBV6-3 and TRBJ2-7; D perhaps matches TRBD2 (5 bases). The sequencing sample was made of PBMCs. The receptor was derived from a woman aged 18-30 years in good health. This chain's CDR3 is CASSYNGGQRYEQYF. CDR3 in DNA: TGTGCCAGCAGTTACAATGGAGGCCAGCGCTACGAGCAGTACTTC.